A selection of T cell receptor beta chains follows, all from one sample in a study of T cell responses to AZD1222 COVID-19 vaccine. Profiling relied on immunoSEQ multiplex PCR, and the TCRdb table lists in-frame clones only, not all of them. The repertoire holds some 130,000 clones, with roughly 89% as singletons. The sample was peripheral blood, taken on day 0 of AZD1222 vaccination. These receptors all come from an adult in good health. CDR3s include the opening cysteine and the closing phenylalanine or tryptophan. Fields, in order: clone size, D gene, V gene, J gene, CDR3 protein, CDR3 DNA. A D gene is named only where the DNA matches it firmly. Some rows mark clone size as missing; the rest say once, few, many or name a class of expanded clone.

.,.,TRBV6-1,TRBJ2-7,CASSEAQVEQYF,TGTGCCAGCAGTGAAGCGCAAGTGGAGCAGTACTTC
.,.,TRBV6-1,TRBJ1-1,CASSERWTNTEAFF,TGTGCCAGCAGTGAGAGGTGGACGAACACTGAAGCTTTCTTT
.,TRBD1,TRBV30,TRBJ1-4,CAWSVQGAPEKLFF,TGTGCCTGGAGTGTACAGGGGGCGCCGGAAAAACTGTTTTTT
.,TRBD1,TRBV7-9,TRBJ1-2,CASSLRSRGYGYTF,TGTGCCAGCAGCTTACGGAGCAGGGGGTATGGCTACACCTTC
.,.,TRBV4-1,TRBJ2-3,CASSQDPGAAVSDTQYF,TGCGCCAGCAGCCAAGATCCGGGTGCTGCTGTCTCAGATACGCAGTATTTT
.,.,TRBV2,TRBJ1-1,CARMNTEAFF,TGTGCCAGAATGAACACTGAAGCTTTCTTT
few,.,TRBV11-3,TRBJ2-2,CASSSIFGGANTGELFF,TGTGCCAGCAGCTCCATATTCGGGGGAGCGAACACCGGGGAGCTGTTTTTT
.,.,TRBV28,TRBJ1-2,CASMGKGGYTF,TGTGCCAGCATGGGCAAAGGTGGGTACACCTTC
.,.,TRBV27,TRBJ2-7,CASTSGTRNHEQYF,TGTGCCAGCACCTCCGGGACACGGAACCACGAGCAGTACTTC
.,.,TRBV19,TRBJ2-3,CASSTGPSTDTQYF,TGTGCCAGTAGTACGGGACCAAGCACAGATACGCAGTATTTT
.,TRBD1,TRBV27,TRBJ1-3,CASSYSSGGSGNTIYF,TGTGCCAGCAGTTATAGTTCAGGGGGCTCTGGAAACACCATATATTTT
.,TRBD1,TRBV24-1,TRBJ2-7,CATSDPGQGTNEQYF,TGTGCCACCAGTGATCCGGGACAGGGGACCAACGAGCAGTACTTC
.,TRBD1,TRBV19,TRBJ1-5,CASSTRYDRGGQPQHF,TGTGCCAGTAGTACGAGATACGACAGGGGAGGTCAGCCCCAGCATTTT
.,.,TRBV7-2,TRBJ2-7,CASSLQGSALVTLYF,TGTGCCAGCAGCTTACAGGGGTCGGCGCTGGTTACTCTGTACTTC
.,.,TRBV18,TRBJ1-3,CASSPNRVDGNTIYF,TGTGCCAGCTCACCAAACAGGGTTGATGGAAACACCATATATTTT
.,TRBD1,TRBV15,TRBJ2-5,CATSTLTGGAQETQYF,TGTGCCACCAGCACCCTGACAGGGGGCGCACAAGAGACCCAGTACTTC
.,.,TRBV3-1/TRBV3-2,TRBJ2-7,CASSQGSPPYEQYF,TGTGCCAGCAGCCAAGGGTCACCTCCCTACGAGCAGTACTTC
.,.,TRBV28,TRBJ2-5,CASTPGQAQETQYF,TGTGCCAGCACCCCGGGACAAGCTCAAGAGACTCAGTACTTC
.,.,TRBV11-2,TRBJ1-2,CASNPDRTFNYGYTF,TGTGCCAGCAACCCAGATAGGACTTTTAACTATGGCTACACCTTC
.,TRBD1,TRBV12-5,TRBJ1-2,CASGLGTGSF,TGTGCTAGTGGCCTCGGGACAGGGAGCTTC
.,.,TRBV3-1/TRBV3-2,TRBJ1-4,CASSQATGTWDEKLFF,TGTGCCAGCAGCCAAGCGACAGGTACTTGGGATGAAAAACTGTTTTTT
once,.,TRBV5-4,TRBJ1-2,CASSLDRVGYTF,TGTGCCAGCAGCTTGGACCGGGTTGGCTACACCTTC
.,.,TRBV6-5,TRBJ1-2,CASSYHSGRWEGYTF,TGTGCCAGCAGTTACCACTCCGGGAGGTGGGAAGGCTACACCTTC
.,TRBD1,TRBV5-6,TRBJ2-7,CASSSGQGGEQYF,TGTGCCAGCAGCTCAGGACAGGGTGGCGAGCAGTACTTC
.,TRBD1,TRBV18,TRBJ1-1,CASSPGQGVNTEAFF,TGTGCCAGCTCACCAGGACAGGGGGTGAACACTGAAGCTTTCTTT
.,.,TRBV2,TRBJ2-2,CASSLQVTTGELFF,TGTGCCAGCAGCCTACAGGTTACCACCGGGGAGCTGTTTTTT
.,.,TRBV9,TRBJ2-2,CASSVGGEDTGELFF,TGTGCCAGCAGCGTAGGAGGGGAGGACACCGGGGAGCTGTTTTTT
.,.,TRBV6-5,TRBJ2-2,CASREGPGELFF,TGTGCCAGCAGGGAGGGGCCCGGGGAGCTGTTTTTT
.,TRBD1,TRBV7-9,TRBJ1-4,CASSSTGVHEKLFF,TGTGCCAGCAGCTCAACAGGGGTTCATGAAAAACTGTTTTTT
.,.,TRBV6-5,TRBJ1-1,CASKKALGVNTEAFF,TGTGCCAGCAAGAAGGCGTTGGGAGTGAACACTGAAGCTTTCTTT
.,.,TRBV4-2,TRBJ2-7,CASSLTIQSYEQYF,TGTGCCAGCAGCCTTACGATCCAATCCTACGAGCAGTACTTC